A single sample is the source of the 10 T cell receptor beta chains below, sequenced in a study of cytomegalovirus exposure and HLA in healthy donors. This PCR relied on a set of 60 Vbeta primers and 13 Jbeta primers. The method was immunoSEQ multiplex PCR; TCRdb's version includes in-frame clones alone and lacks a portion of them. The sample includes 150,000 to 200,000 clones. Sequenced sample: PBMCs. These receptors all stem from a man aged 25-40 years in good health and CMV-seronegative.

The chain combines TRBV5-8 with TRBJ1-2; 7 bases are a match to TRBD1. Trimming cost V 4 bases and J 2 bases; bases outside gene matches: 8. This CDR3 is built from 15 residues. Germline V gene sequence: CDR1 SGHTS, CDR2 YDEGEE. The CDR3 sequence is CASSVQGLANYGYTF. The CDR3 DNA reads as TGTGCCAGCAGCGTACAGGGGCTTGCCAACTATGGCTACACCTTC.

The chain recombines TRBV6-1 with TRBJ1-1; maybe TRBD1 (5 bases). Germline CDR1 MNHNS, CDR2 SASEGT. V was shortened by 2 bases and J by 5 bases, with 15 bases between the two germline ends. The CDR3 length is 15 residues. The CDR3: CASSEYWGVGTEAFF. The DNA for the CDR3 is TGTGCCAGCAGTGAATATTGGGGGGTTGGGACTGAAGCTTTCTTT.

The rearrangement joins TRBV2 to TRBJ2-2; TRBD1 might be the D (6 bases). Germline CDR1 is SNHLY and CDR2 is FYNNEI. The CDR3 consists of 16 residues. V lost 7 bases and J lost 0, with 15 bases in between. CDR3 sequence reads: CASTRDTTSNTGELFF. The DNA of the CDR3 is TGTGCCAGCACCCGGGACACCACGTCGAACACCGGGGAGCTGTTTTTT.

This sequence joins TRBV5-1 and TRBJ2-7; tentative D call: TRBD2 (7 bases). V was shortened by 4 bases and J by 1 base, with 18 bases between the two germline ends. CDR3 size: 16 residues. From germline, CDR1 is SGHRS and CDR2 YFSETQ. Here the CDR3 reads CASSPNEGRGSYEQYF. In DNA form, the CDR3 reads TGCGCCAGCAGCCCCAATGAGGGGAGGGGGTCCTACGAGCAGTACTTC.

The chain couples TRBV5-1 to TRBJ1-6; TRBD1 agrees at 11 bases. The CDR3 has 19 amino acids. Germline values: CDR1 SGHRS, CDR2 YFSETQ. The V segment lost 4 bases and the J segment 0 bases; nucleotides outside the gene matches: 9. CDR3 amino acids: CASSPRDRGSSSYNSPLHF. As DNA, the CDR3 is TGCGCCAGCAGCCCCCGGGACAGGGGGTCGAGCTCCTATAATTCACCCCTCCACTTT.

The chain combines TRBV12-5 with TRBJ1-6, with unresolved D. CDR3 size: 18 residues. The ends were cut back, 0 bases at V and 5 bases at J, with 17 bases in the middle. Per germline, CDR1 LGHNT and CDR2 FRNRAP. The CDR3 nucleotides are TGTGCTAGTGGTTTGGTAGTTAGAGGGAGTTTTCATAATTCACCCCTCCACTTT. Its translation is CASGLVVRGSFHNSPLHF.

This chain links TRBV5-4 with TRBJ1-1, with D possibly TRBD1 on 6 matching bases. The germline gives CDR1 SGHNT, CDR2 YYREEE (reference sequence). Deletions cut 4 bases from V and 0 bases from J, with 13 bases between. The CDR3 spans 15 residues. The CDR3 reads CASSPQQGMNTEAFF. For the CDR3, the DNA is TGTGCCAGCAGCCCCCAGCAGGGGATGAACACTGAAGCTTTCTTT.

The CDR3 sequence is CASSGPGSSNQPQHF. The CDR3 nucleotides are TGTGCCAGCTCAGGTCCGGGGTCTAGCAATCAGCCCCAGCATTTT. The genes are TRBV18 and TRBJ1-5, with D hard to call. The CDR3 loop spans 15 amino acids. V lost 5 bases to trimming and J lost 0 bases, with 11 bases between them. CDR1 is KGHSH and CDR2 is LQKENI in the germline V gene.

The chain recombines TRBV7-9 with TRBJ2-7, with 10 bases identical to TRBD2. The germline V gene encodes CDR1 SEHNR and CDR2 FQNEAQ (reference sequence). CDR3 length equals 15 residues. J was trimmed by 4 bases and V by 10 bases; bases with no gene match: 13. The CDR3 spells CATSHYRLAGYEQYF. As DNA, the CDR3 is TGTGCCACCTCACATTACCGACTAGCGGGTTACGAGCAGTACTTC. The variable domain in full, completed from reference TRBV7-9 and TRBJ2-7, reads DTGVSQNPRHKITKRGQNVTFRCDPISEHNRLYWYRQTLGQGPEFLTYFQNEAQLEKSRLLSDRFSAERPKGSFSTLEIQRTEQGDSAMYLCATSHYRLAGYEQYFGPGTRLTVT.

This rearrangement joins TRBV5-1 to TRBJ1-5, with TRBD1 matching 10 bases. CDR1 is SGHRS, CDR2 YFSETQ, per germline. The length of the CDR3 is 18 residues. V shed 4 bases and J 5 bases; nucleotides not matched to a gene: 15. Here the CDR3 reads CASSRHYPDRGFDQPQHF. CDR3 bases: TGCGCCAGCAGCCGACATTACCCGGACAGGGGGTTCGATCAGCCCCAGCATTTT.